The 13 T cell receptor beta chains below all came from one sample that was sequenced in a study of T cell responses to AZD1222 COVID-19 vaccine. Some clones are missing from TCRdb's copy, which holds only in-frame ones; the method was immunoSEQ multiplex PCR. The sample contains 200,000 to 250,000 clones, around 94% of which appear only once. Sequencing used peripheral blood, obtained 28 days after the second dose of the MenACWY control vaccine. These receptors were collected from an adult who received the MenACWY meningococcal vaccine as a control.

The gene calls are TRBV6-1 and TRBJ2-7; possible D gene TRBD2, 5 bases. The V end lost 1 base, the J end lost 2 bases, and 12 bases lay between the germline ends. Germline assignment: CDR1 MNHNS and CDR2 SASEGT. CDR3 length: 15 residues. Written as DNA, the CDR3 is TGTGCCAGCAGTGAAGAAGCTAGCAGAGCCTACGAGCAGTACTTC. Protein sequence: CASSEEASRAYEQYF.

This clone has only a few counts. The junction does not match germline at one end; this may be a read error. V and J are TRBV28 and TRBJ2-7; 9 nucleotides line up with TRBD1. The germline gives CDR1 MDHEN, CDR2 SYDVKM. The length of the CDR3 is 15 residues. CDR3 nucleotide sequence: TGTGCCAGCACTCGCACGGGACAGGGCTCCCACGAGCAGTACTTC. Amino acid sequence: CASTRTGQGSHEQYF.

In DNA form, the CDR3 reads TGTGCCAGCAGTGATGGGTTAGCCCGGGGCACAGATACGCAGTATTTT. Protein product: CASSDGLARGTDTQYF. The rearrangement links TRBV25-1 to TRBJ2-3; D not certain. The CDR3 runs 16 residues. V lost 3 bases to trimming and J lost 1 base, with 14 bases between them. In germline, CDR1 is MGHDK, CDR2 SYGVNS.

This chain joins TRBV19 and TRBJ2-2; D uncertain. V gave up 9 bases and J gave up 4 bases, with 27 bases separating them. This CDR3 region has 18 residues. Germline CDR1 is LNHDA and CDR2 is SQIVND (reference sequence). For the CDR3, the DNA is TGTGCCAGCCGATTCTCGGCGTCTAGGCTGACCGGCACCGGGGAGCTGTTTTTT. This translates into CASRFSASRLTGTGELFF.

This clone showed up just once. J is TRBJ1-1 and V is TRBV6-2 or TRBV6-3; 8 bases agree with TRBD1. Germline CDR1 and CDR2: MNHEY and SVGEGT. V shed 5 bases, J shed 1 base, and the junction held 9 bases outside the gene matches. CDR3 size: 16 residues. The CDR3 DNA is TGTGCCAGCAGTCTGGACAGGGAGGCGAAGAACACTGAAGCTTTCTTT. This sequence encodes CASSLDREAKNTEAFF.

This chain links TRBV3-1 (or the pseudogene TRBV3-2) with TRBJ1-4; D unresolved. The CDR3 has 15 amino acids. From germline, CDR1 is LGHDT and CDR2 YNNKEL (reference sequence). Trimming stripped 4 bases from V and 5 bases from J, with 14 bases between. CDR3 in DNA: TGTGCCAGCAGCCGGACGGTAAACTCGAATGAAAAACTGTTTTTT. Protein sequence: CASSRTVNSNEKLFF.

This CDR3 reads CSVVGQGNYGYTF. The CDR3 nucleotides are TGCAGCGTTGTCGGTCAGGGGAACTATGGCTACACCTTC. The chain joins TRBV29-1 to TRBJ1-2, with D perhaps TRBD1 (6 bases). In germline, CDR1 is SQVTM, CDR2 ANQGSEA. There are 13 residues in the CDR3. Trimming removed 4 bases from V and 2 bases from J, with 11 bases in between.

The chain employs TRBV28 and TRBJ2-7; 7 bases agree with TRBD1. V lost 4 bases and J lost 2; bases outside the gene matches: 8. The CDR3 covers 15 residues. Looked up from germline, CDR1 is MDHEN and CDR2 is SYDVKM. CDR3 DNA sequence: TGTGCCAGCAGTTCCCCACAGGGGACCACCTACGAGCAGTACTTC. It specifies CASSSPQGTTYEQYF.

The rearrangement joins TRBV19 to TRBJ2-1; 8 bases agree with TRBD2. The CDR3 sequence is 15 residues long. After removal of 6 bases from V and 6 bases from J, the junction contained 10 bases not matched to a gene. The germline gives CDR1 LNHDA, CDR2 SQIVND (reference sequence). For the CDR3, the DNA is TGTGCCAGTAGCATTCTAGCGGGTTTGCCCAATGAGCAGTTCTTC. Its translation is CASSILAGLPNEQFF.

The CDR3 DNA reads TGTGCCAGCAGCCACCTTATTAGCGGGACCCACGAGCAGTACTTC. The encoded protein is CASSHLISGTHEQYF. The genes are TRBV14 and TRBJ2-7, with 8 nucleotides matching TRBD2. CDR1 is SGHDN, CDR2 FVKESK, per germline. This CDR3 comprises 15 residues. Trimming cost V 3 bases and J 5 bases; bases outside gene matches: 9.

The chain is built from TRBV5-5 and TRBJ2-5; D might be TRBD1 (6 bases). Germline V gene lookup returns CDR1 SGHKS and CDR2 YYEKEE (reference sequence). V shed 0 bases and J shed 0 bases, with 9 bases lying between them. The CDR3 loop spans 15 amino acids. Here the CDR3 DNA reads TGTGCCAGCAGCTTGGGACAGGATTACCAAGAGACCCAGTACTTC. It is translated as CASSLGQDYQETQYF.

V usage is TRBV2 and J usage is TRBJ1-5, with D possibly being TRBD1 (5 bases). Germline assignment: CDR1 SNHLY and CDR2 FYNNEI. The CDR3 has 15 amino acids. Trimming left V 1 base short and J 11 bases short, with 18 bases between. CDR3 DNA sequence: TGTGCCAGCAGTGAAGGCGGCAGGGCCCTATTTTCCCAGCATTTT. Protein: CASSEGGRALFSQHF.

This chain links TRBV5-1 with TRBJ2-1; D remains unclear. Germline V lookup: CDR1 SGHRS, CDR2 YFSETQ. The germline V and J ends were trimmed by 0 bases and 6 bases, with 16 bases remaining between them. This CDR3 comprises 16 residues. The CDR3 nucleotides read TGCGCCAGCAGCTTGGGTCGGAGCCCGGCCCTCAATGAGCAGTTCTTC. It encodes CASSLGRSPALNEQFF.